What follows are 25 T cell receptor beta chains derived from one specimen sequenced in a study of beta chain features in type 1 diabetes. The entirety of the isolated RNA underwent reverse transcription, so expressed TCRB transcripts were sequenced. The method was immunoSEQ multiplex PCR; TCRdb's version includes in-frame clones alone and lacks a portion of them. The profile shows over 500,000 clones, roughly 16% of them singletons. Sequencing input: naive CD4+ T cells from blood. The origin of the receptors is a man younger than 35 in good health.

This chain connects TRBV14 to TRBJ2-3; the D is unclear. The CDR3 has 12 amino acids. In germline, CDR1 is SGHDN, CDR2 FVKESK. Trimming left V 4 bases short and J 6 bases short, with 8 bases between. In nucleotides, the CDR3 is TGTGCCAGCAGCCTTTCCCGGGATACGCAGTATTTT. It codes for CASSLSRDTQYF.

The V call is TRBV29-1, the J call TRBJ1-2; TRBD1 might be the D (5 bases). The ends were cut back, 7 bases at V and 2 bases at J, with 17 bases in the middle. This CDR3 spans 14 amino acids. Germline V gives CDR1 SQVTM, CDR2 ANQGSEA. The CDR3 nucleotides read TGCAGCGCTGCGGTGACAGACCTCAACTATGGCTACACCTTC. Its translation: CSAAVTDLNYGYTF. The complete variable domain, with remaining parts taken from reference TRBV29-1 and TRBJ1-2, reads SAVISQKPSRDICQRGTSLTIQCQVDSQVTMMFWYRQQPGQSLTLIATANQGSEATYESGFVIDKFPISRPNLTFSTLTVSNMSPEDSSIYLCSAAVTDLNYGYTFGSGTRLTVV.

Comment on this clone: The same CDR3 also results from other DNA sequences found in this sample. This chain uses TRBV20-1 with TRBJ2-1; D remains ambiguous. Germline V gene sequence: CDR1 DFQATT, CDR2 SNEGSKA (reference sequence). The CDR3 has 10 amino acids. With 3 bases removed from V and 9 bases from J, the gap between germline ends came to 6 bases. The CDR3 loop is CSARRSEQFF. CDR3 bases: TGCAGTGCTAGGCGCAGTGAGCAGTTCTTC.

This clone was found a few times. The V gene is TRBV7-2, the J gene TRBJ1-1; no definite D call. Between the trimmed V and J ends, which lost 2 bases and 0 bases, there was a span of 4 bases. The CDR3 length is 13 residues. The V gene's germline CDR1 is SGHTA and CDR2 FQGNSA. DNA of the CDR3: TGTGCCAGCAGCTTAACAGTGAACACTGAAGCTTTCTTT. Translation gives CASSLTVNTEAFF.

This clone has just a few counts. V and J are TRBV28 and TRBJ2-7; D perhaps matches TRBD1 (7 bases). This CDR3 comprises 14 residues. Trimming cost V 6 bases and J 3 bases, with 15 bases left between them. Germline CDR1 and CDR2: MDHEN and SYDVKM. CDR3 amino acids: CASRPGTAGYEQYF. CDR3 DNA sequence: TGTGCCAGCAGACCCGGGACAGCGGGCTACGAGCAGTACTTC.

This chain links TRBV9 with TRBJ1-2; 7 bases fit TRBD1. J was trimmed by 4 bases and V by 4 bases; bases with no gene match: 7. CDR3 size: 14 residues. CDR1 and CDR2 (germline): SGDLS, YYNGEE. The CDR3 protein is CASSIGTDGYGYTF. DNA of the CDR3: TGTGCCAGCAGCATCGGGACAGACGGCTATGGCTACACCTTC.

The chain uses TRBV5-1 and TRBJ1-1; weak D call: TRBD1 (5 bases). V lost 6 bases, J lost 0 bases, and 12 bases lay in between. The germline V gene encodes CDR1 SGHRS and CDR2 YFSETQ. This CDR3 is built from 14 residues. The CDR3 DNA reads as TGCGCCAGCAAGGAGGGGAGCATGAACACTGAAGCTTTCTTT. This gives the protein CASKEGSMNTEAFF.

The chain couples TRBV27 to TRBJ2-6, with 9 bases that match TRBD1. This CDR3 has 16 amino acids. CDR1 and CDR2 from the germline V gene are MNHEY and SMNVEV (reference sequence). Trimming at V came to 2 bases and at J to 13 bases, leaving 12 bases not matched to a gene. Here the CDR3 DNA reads TGTGCCAGCAGTTTACGGTTCGACAGGGGGTTTCGGGTCCTGACTTTC. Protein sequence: CASSLRFDRGFRVLTF.

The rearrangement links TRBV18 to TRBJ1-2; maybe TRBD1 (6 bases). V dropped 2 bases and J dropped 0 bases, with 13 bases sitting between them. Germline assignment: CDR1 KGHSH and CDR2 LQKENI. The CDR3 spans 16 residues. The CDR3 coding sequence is TGTGCCAGCTCACCAAGGACAGTCAGGACTAACTATGGCTACACCTTC. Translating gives CASSPRTVRTNYGYTF.

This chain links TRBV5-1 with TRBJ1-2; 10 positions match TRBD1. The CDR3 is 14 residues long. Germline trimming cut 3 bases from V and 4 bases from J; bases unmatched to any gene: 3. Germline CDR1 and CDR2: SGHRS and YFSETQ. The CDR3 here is CASSSTGGSYGYTF. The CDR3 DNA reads TGCGCCAGCAGCTCGACAGGGGGCAGCTATGGCTACACCTTC.

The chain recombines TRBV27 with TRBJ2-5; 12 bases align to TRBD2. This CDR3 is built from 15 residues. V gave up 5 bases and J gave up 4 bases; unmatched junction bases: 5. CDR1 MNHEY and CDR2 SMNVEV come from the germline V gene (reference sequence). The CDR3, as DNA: TGTGCCAGCAGTGCTAGCGGGAGGGGGGGAGAGACCCAGTACTTC. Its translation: CASSASGRGGETQYF.

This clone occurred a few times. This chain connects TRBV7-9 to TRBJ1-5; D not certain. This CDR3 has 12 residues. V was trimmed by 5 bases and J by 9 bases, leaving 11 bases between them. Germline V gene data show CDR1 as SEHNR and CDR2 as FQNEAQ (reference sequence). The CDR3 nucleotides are TGTGCCAGCAGCGGTGGGTCCCGGCCCCAGCATTTT. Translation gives CASSGGSRPQHF.

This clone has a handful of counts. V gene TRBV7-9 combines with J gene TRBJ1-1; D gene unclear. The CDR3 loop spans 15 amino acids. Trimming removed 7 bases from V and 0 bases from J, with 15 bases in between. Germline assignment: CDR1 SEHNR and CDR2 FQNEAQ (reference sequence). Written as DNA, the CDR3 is TGTGCCAGCATGCGCCTTACATTCATGAACACTGAAGCTTTCTTT. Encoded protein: CASMRLTFMNTEAFF.

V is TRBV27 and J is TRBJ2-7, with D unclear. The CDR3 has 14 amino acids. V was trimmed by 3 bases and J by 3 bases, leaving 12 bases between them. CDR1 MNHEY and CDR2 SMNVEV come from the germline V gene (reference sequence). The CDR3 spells CASSFEIKVYEQYF. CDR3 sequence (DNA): TGTGCCAGCAGTTTTGAGATCAAAGTCTACGAGCAGTACTTC.

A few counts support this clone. The CDR3 bases are TGCGCCAGCAGCGTGACAATGAACACTGAAGCTTTCTTT. Translating gives CASSVTMNTEAFF. The V gene is TRBV5-1, the J gene TRBJ1-1; D not resolved. The CDR3 length is 13 residues. The germline V gene has CDR1 SGHRS and CDR2 YFSETQ. V lost 4 bases, J lost 0 bases, and 7 bases lay in between.

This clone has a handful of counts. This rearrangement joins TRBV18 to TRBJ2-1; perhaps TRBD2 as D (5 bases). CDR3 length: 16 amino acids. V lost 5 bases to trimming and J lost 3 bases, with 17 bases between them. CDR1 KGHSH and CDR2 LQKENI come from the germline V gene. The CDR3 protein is CASSLLLRGYYNEQFF. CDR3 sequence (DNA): TGTGCCAGCTCATTACTCCTCCGGGGATACTACAATGAGCAGTTCTTC.

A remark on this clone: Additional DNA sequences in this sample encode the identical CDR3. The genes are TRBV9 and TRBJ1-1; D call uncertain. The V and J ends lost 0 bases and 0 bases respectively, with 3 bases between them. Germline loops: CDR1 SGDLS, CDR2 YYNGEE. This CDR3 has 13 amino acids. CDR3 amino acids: CASSVDLNTEAFF. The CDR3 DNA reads TGTGCCAGCAGCGTAGATCTGAACACTGAAGCTTTCTTT.

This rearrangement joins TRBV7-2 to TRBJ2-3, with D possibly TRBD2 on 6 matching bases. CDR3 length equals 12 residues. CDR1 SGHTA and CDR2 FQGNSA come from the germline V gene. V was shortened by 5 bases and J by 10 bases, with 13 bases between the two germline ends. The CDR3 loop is CASSLWVAAQYF. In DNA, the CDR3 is TGTGCCAGCAGCCTATGGGTAGCGGCGCAGTATTTT. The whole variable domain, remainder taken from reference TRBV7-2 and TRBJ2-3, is GAGVSQSPSNKVTEKGKDVELRCDPISGHTALYWYRQSLGQGLEFLIYFQGNSAPDKSGLPSDRFSAERTGGSVSTLTIQRTQQEDSAVYLCASSLWVAAQYFGPGTRLTVL.

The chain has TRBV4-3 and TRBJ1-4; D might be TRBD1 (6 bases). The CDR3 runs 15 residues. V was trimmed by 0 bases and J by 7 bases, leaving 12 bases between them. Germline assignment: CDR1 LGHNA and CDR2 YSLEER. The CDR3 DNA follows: TGCGCCAGCAGCCAAGAGGGCAGGGGAATTGAAAAACTGTTTTTT. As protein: CASSQEGRGIEKLFF.

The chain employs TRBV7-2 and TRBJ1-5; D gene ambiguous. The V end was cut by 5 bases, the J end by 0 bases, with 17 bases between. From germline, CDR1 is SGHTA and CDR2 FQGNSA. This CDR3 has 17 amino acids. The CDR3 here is CASSDSLRLDSNQPQHF. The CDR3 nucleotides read TGTGCCAGCAGCGACTCTCTGAGACTCGATAGCAATCAGCCCCAGCATTTT. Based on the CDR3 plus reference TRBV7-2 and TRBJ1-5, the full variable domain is GAGVSQSPSNKVTEKGKDVELRCDPISGHTALYWYRQSLGQGLEFLIYFQGNSAPDKSGLPSDRFSAERTGGSVSTLTIQRTQQEDSAVYLCASSDSLRLDSNQPQHFGDGTRLSIL.

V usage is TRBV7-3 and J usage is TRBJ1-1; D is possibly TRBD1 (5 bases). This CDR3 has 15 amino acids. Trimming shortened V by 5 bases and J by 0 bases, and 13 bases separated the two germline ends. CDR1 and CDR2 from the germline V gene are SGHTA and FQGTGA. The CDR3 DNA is TGTGCCAGCAGCCCCCTGGGACGGATGAACACTGAAGCTTTCTTT. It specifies CASSPLGRMNTEAFF. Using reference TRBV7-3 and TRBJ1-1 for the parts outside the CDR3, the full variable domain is GAGVSQTPSNKVTEKGKYVELRCDPISGHTALYWYRQSLGQGPEFLIYFQGTGAADDSGLPNDRFFAVRPEGSVSTLKIQRTERGDSAVYLCASSPLGRMNTEAFFGQGTRLTVV.

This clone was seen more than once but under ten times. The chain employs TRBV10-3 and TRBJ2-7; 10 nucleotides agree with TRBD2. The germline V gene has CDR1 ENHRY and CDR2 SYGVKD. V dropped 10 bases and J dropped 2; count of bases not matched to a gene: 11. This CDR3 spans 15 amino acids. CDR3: CATSISSGSTYEQYF. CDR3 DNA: TGTGCCACCTCCATATCTAGCGGGAGCACCTACGAGCAGTACTTC.

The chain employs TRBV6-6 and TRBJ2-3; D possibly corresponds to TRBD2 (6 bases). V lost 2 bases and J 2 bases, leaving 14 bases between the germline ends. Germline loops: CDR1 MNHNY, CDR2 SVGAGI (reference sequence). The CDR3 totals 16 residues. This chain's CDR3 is CASSYGLAGSTDTQYF. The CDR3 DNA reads TGTGCCAGCAGTTACGGTCTGGCGGGGTCCACAGATACGCAGTATTTT.

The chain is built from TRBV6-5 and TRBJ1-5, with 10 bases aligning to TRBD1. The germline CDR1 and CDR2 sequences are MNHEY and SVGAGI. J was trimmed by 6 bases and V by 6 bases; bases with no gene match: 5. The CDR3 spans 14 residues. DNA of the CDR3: TGTGCCAGCAGACCGGACAGGGGGAGTCAGCCCCAGCATTTT. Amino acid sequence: CASRPDRGSQPQHF.

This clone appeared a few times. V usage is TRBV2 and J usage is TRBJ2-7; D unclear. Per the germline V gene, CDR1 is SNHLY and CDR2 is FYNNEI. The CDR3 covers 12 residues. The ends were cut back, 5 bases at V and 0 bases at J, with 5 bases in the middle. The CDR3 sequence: CASSISSYEQYF. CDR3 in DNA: TGTGCCAGCAGTATAAGCTCCTACGAGCAGTACTTC. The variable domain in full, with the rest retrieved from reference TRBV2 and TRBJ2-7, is EPEVTQTPSHQVTQMGQEVILRCVPISNHLYFYWYRQILGQKVEFLVSFYNNEISEKSEIFDDQFSVERPDGSNFTLKIRSTKLEDSAMYFCASSISSYEQYFGPGTRLTVT.